This T cell receptor (beta chain) was obtained from a study of blood T cell repertoires in COVID-19. About the study: Both acute and convalescent COVID-19 samples were obtained from the United States, Italy and Spain.

The method was immunoSEQ multiplex PCR; TCRdb's version includes in-frame clones alone and lacks a portion of them. The data show over 150,000 clones, about four fifths seen once. CDR1 is SGHDT, CDR2 YYEEEE, per germline. This CDR3 region has 14 residues. Trimming removed 2 bases at V and 2 bases at J, with 10 bases between. J is TRBJ1-2 and V is TRBV5-6; maybe TRBD1 (5 bases). The receptor was isolated from a man between 65 and 85 years old with active or convalescent COVID-19. The sequenced sample was peripheral blood. The CDR3 protein is CASSFSTGNYGYTF. The CDR3 DNA reads TGTGCCAGCAGCTTTTCTACAGGAAACTATGGCTACACCTTC.